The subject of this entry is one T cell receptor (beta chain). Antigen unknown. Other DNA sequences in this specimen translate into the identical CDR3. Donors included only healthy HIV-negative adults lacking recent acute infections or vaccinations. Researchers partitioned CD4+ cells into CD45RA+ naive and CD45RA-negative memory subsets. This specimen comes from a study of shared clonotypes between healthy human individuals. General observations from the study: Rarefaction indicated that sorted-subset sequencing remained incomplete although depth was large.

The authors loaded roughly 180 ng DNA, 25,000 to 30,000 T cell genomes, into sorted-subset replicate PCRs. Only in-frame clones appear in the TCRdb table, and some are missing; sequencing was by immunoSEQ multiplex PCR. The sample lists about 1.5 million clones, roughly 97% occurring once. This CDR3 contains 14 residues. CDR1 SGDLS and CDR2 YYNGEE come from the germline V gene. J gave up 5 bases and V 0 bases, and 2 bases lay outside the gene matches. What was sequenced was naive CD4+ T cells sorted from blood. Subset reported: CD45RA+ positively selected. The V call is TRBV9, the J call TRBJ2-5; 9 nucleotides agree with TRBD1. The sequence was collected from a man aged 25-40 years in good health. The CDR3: CASSVAGTGETQYF. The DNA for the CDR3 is TGTGCCAGCAGCGTAGCGGGGACAGGGGAGACCCAGTACTTC.